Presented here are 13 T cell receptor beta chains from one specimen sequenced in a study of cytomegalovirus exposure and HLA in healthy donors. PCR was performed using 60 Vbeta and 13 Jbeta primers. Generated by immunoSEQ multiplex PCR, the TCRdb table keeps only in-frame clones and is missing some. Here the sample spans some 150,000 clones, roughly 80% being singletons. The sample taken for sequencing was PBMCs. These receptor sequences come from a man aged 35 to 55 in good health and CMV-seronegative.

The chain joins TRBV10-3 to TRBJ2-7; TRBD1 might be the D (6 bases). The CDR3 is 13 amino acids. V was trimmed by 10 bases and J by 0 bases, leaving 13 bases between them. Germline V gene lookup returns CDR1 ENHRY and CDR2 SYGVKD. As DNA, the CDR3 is TGTGCCACCACTTTGGACAGCTCCTACGAGCAGTACTTC. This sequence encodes CATTLDSSYEQYF.

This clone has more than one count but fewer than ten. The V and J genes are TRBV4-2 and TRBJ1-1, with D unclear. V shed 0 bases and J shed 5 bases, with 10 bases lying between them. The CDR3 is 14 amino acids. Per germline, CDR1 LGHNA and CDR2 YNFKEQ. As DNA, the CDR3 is TGTGCCAGCAGCCAAGAAGGTCGGGGAACTGAAGCTTTCTTT. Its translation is CASSQEGRGTEAFF.

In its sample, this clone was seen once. CDR3 nucleotide sequence: TGTGCCAGCAGCTTTCGAAGGGGCAGTCGGGAGCAGTACTTC. Protein: CASSFRRGSREQYF. The chain is built from TRBV11-2 and TRBJ2-7, with D maybe TRBD1 (5 bases). CDR1 SGHAT and CDR2 FQNNGV come from the germline V gene. The CDR3 is made up of 14 amino acids. Trimming left V 3 bases short and J 7 bases short, with 16 bases between.

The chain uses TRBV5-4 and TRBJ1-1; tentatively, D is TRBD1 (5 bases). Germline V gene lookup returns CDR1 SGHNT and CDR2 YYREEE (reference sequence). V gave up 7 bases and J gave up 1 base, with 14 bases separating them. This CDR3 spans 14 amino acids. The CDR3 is CASSRGVSNTEAFF. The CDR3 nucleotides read TGTGCCAGCTCCCGGGGGGTTTCGAACACTGAAGCTTTCTTT. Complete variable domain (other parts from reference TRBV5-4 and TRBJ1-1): ETGVTQSPTHLIKTRGQQVTLRCSSQSGHNTVSWYQQALGQGPQFIFQYYREEENGRGNFPPRFSGLQFPNYSSELNVNALELDDSALYLCASSRGVSNTEAFFGQGTRLTVV.

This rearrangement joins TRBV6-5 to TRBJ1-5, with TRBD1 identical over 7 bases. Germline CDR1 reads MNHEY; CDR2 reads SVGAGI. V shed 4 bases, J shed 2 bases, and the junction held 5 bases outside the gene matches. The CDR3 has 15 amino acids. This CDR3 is CASSSGGLGNQPQHF. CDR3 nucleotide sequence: TGTGCCAGCAGTTCAGGGGGTCTGGGCAATCAGCCCCAGCATTTT.

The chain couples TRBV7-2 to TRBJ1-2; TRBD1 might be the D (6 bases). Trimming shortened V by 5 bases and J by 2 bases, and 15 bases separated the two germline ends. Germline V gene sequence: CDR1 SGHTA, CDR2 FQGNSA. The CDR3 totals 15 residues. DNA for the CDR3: TGTGCCAGCAGCCCAACCTTTACAGGGAACTATGGCTACACCTTC. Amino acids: CASSPTFTGNYGYTF.

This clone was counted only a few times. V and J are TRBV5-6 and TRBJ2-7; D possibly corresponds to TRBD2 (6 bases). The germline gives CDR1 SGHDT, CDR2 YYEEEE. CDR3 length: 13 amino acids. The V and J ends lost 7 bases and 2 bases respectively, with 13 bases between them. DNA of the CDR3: TGTGCCAGCGGAGGGGTTGAGGCCTACGAGCAGTACTTC. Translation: CASGGVEAYEQYF.

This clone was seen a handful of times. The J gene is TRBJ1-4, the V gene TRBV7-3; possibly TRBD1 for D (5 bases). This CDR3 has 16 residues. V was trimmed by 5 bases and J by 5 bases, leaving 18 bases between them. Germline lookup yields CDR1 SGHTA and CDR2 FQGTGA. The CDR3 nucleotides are TGTGCCAGCAGCACCTCCAGAGGAGGGGCAAATGAAAAACTGTTTTTT. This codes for CASSTSRGGANEKLFF.

In DNA form, the CDR3 reads TGTGCCAGCACCCCAGGACAGCCATATGATAATGAAAAACTGTTTTTT. It yields the protein CASTPGQPYDNEKLFF. The chain recombines TRBV7-4 with TRBJ1-4, with D perhaps TRBD1 (6 bases). Germline V lookup: CDR1 SGHVT, CDR2 SQSDAQ. The CDR3 loop spans 16 amino acids. V lost 7 bases to trimming and J lost 4 bases, with 19 bases between them.

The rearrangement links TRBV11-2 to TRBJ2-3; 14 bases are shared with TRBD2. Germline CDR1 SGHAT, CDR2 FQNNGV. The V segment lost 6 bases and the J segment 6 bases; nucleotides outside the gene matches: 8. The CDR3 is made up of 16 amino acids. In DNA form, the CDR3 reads TGTGCCAGCAGTTCCAGGACTAGCGGGGGGAGTGATACGCAGTATTTT. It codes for CASSSRTSGGSDTQYF. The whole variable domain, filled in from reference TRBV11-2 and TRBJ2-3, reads EAGVAQSPRYKIIEKRQSVAFWCNPISGHATLYWYQQILGQGPKLLIQFQNNGVVDDSQLPKDRFSAERLKGVDSTLKIQPAKLEDSAVYLCASSSRTSGGSDTQYFGPGTRLTVL.

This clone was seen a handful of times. CDR3 residues: CASKQNTEAFF. The CDR3 DNA sequence: TGTGCCAGTAAACAGAACACTGAAGCTTTCTTT. The chain is built from TRBV19 and TRBJ1-1, with D uncertain. This CDR3 region has 11 residues. The ends were cut back, 7 bases at V and 1 base at J, with 4 bases in the middle. The germline V gene encodes CDR1 LNHDA and CDR2 SQIVND (reference sequence).

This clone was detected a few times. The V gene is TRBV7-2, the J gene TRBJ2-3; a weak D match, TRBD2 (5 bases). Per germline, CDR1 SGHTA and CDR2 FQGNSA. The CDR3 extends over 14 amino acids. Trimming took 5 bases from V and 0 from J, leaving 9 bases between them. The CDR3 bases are TGTGCCAGCAGCAAAGCGGCTAGCACAGATACGCAGTATTTT. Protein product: CASSKAASTDTQYF.

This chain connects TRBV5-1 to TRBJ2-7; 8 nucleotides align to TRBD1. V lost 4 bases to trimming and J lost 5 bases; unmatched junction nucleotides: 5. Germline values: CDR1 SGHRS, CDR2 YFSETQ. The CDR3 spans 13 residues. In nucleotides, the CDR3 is TGCGCCAGCAGCGCCGGGACAGGCCACGAGCAGTACTTC. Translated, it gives CASSAGTGHEQYF.